The subject of this entry is one T cell receptor (beta chain). Which antigen it targets is not known. No quality values exist for individual bases; no much larger clone is one base distant. No treatment had been received by any patient before thyroid surgery. Patient clinical samples collected from about 2011 to 2018 were retrospectively analysed using T-cell receptor beta sequencing. This record belongs to a study of metastatic and nonmetastatic thyroid tumors (dated by TCRdb to about 2020). As for the study more broadly: Repertoires from peripheral blood and from tumor or nodule tissue samples of malignant and benign thyroid patients were compared.

Trimming costs V 6 bases and J 0 bases, and their ends lie 14 bases apart. The CDR3 runs 15 amino acids, cysteine and phenylalanine included. Only the CDR3 DNA is retained, 45 bases long and in frame from the first base. As encoded in the germline V gene, CDR1 is MNHNS while CDR2 is SASEGT. Broad study findings and their caveats: In both blood and tumor samples, TCR beta diversity was reported to be significantly higher in malignant tumors than in benign nodules.

Library preparation employed PCR. Sequenced on an Illumina HiSeq 4000. High-throughput sequencing was used to profile the TCR beta-chain CDR3 region of each patient. Per the original workflow: Drawing on CDR3 differences between clinicopathological groups, the researchers built a classifier meant to tell apart patients with distant-metastatic papillary thyroid cancer. The Shannon index was used to measure repertoire diversity, and the Morisita-Horn index was used to measure how similar tumor and blood repertoires were. TCRdb reprocessed the public reads (quality trimming at Q25 with fastp, clone calling with MiXCR) and kept in-frame beta chains. The V and J calls reflect TCRdb's pipeline rather than the authors' work. This sample has about 9,500 clones in its table, and 25% to 30% of those were observed once. Under 25% of the sample belongs to the ten largest clones.

The sequence was obtained from a female donor with papillary thyroid cancer or a benign thyroid nodule (not recorded which). Some clones in this sample may be carry-over from other donors' samples. Sequencing was performed on tumor tissue. Here the chain combines TRBV6-1 and TRBJ2-5; TRBD1 is a possible D gene, resting on 6 matching bases. The CDR3 protein: CASRGQRMYQETQYF. The DNA reads as follows: TGTGCCAGCAGAGGACAGAGGATGTACCAAGAGACCCAGTACTTC.